This T cell receptor beta chain was identified in a study of blood T cell repertoires in COVID-19. About the study: COVID-19 samples from acute and convalescent phases originated in the United States, Italy and Spain. Nucleic acid was either cDNA or gDNA, and it came from T cells, B-cell-depleted T cells, or PBMCs.

The authors' processing: Reference gene primer amplification gave estimated nucleated cell counts. The table came from immunoSEQ multiplex PCR; TCRdb's copy has only in-frame clones and leaves some out. V and J calls and clone size come straight from that table; D and trimming were deduced from the DNA. The sample holds tens of thousands of clones, around 83% seen once. Trimming left V 0 bases short and J 5 bases short, with 13 bases between. The germline gives CDR1 GTSNPN, CDR2 SVGIG (reference sequence). The CDR3 contains 15 residues. The gene calls are TRBV30 and TRBJ1-4; weak D call: TRBD1 (6 bases). Sequences were obtained from peripheral blood. The TCR sequence derives from a woman of 80 years or more in a cohort sampled during active or convalescent COVID-19. CDR3 nucleotide sequence: TGTGCCTGGAGTGTTCCGGGGGGCTTGAATGAAAAACTGTTTTTT. Translated, it gives CAWSVPGGLNEKLFF.